This T cell receptor beta chain is drawn from a study of cytotoxic CD8 clonotypes in ibrutinib-treated CLL. Germline V gene sequence: CDR1 SGHRS, CDR2 YFSETQ. Deletions cut 0 bases from V and 0 bases from J, with 13 bases between. CDR3 length: 17 residues. Sequenced by immunoSEQ multiplex PCR; TCRdb stores in-frame clones only, minus some. The sample consists of over 130,000 clones, 80% of them appearing once. The receptor was derived from a human donor with chronic lymphocytic leukemia. The V and J genes are TRBV5-1 and TRBJ1-5, with D uncertain. Specimen: PBMCs, collected after 36 months of ibrutinib treatment. CDR3 sequence (DNA): TGCGCCAGCAGCTTGGCCCCCCAGGACGGTAGCAATCAGCCCCAGCATTTT. Amino acid sequence: CASSLAPQDGSNQPQHF.